One sample yielded the 6 T cell receptor beta chains listed below, sequenced in a study of metastatic and nonmetastatic thyroid tumors. Before thyroid surgery, none of the patients had received any treatment. TCRdb reanalyzed the PCR reads via MiXCR. The sample lists over 40,000 clones; around 25% were seen once. Source material: blood. All receptors come from a male donor with papillary thyroid cancer or a benign thyroid nodule (not recorded which). Some clones in this sample may be carry-over from other donors' samples.

This clone was recorded a few times. The CDR3, as DNA: TGTGCCAGCAGTTACAAAATGACAGGGGCTGGTTCACCCCTCCACTTT. Protein sequence: CASSYKMTGAGSPLHF. V and J are TRBV6-2 or TRBV6-3 and TRBJ1-6, with 8 nucleotides matching TRBD1. J lost 9 bases, V lost 2 bases, and 9 bases had no gene match. Per the germline V gene, CDR1 is MNHEY and CDR2 is SVGEGT. This CDR3 has 16 amino acids.

This clone was observed a few times. The chain links TRBV6-2 or TRBV6-3 to TRBJ2-2; D assignment may be TRBD1 or TRBD2 (5 bases each). The CDR3 has 14 amino acids. Trimming took 2 bases from V and 6 from J, leaving 10 bases between them. Germline V gives CDR1 MNHEY, CDR2 SVGEGT. CDR3 DNA: TGTGCCAGCAGTTACACATGGGGGTCCGGGGAGCTGTTTTTT. Protein sequence: CASSYTWGSGELFF.

The table lists this clone with many counts. The rearrangement uses TRBV7-9 and TRBJ2-2; D tentatively reads TRBD1 or TRBD2 (5 bases each). Germline V lookup: CDR1 SEHNR, CDR2 FQNEAQ (reference sequence). V dropped 3 bases and J dropped 6 bases, with 14 bases sitting between them. The CDR3 extends over 15 amino acids. The CDR3 nucleotides read TGTGCCAGCAGCTTGGGGCTAGCCGTCCCCGGGGAGCTGTTTTTT. Translated, it gives CASSLGLAVPGELFF. Together with reference TRBV7-9 and TRBJ2-2, the CDR3 gives the full variable domain: DTGVSQNPRHKITKRGQNVTFRCDPISEHNRLYWYRQTLGQGPEFLTYFQNEAQLEKSRLLSDRFSAERPKGSFSTLEIQRTEQGDSAMYLCASSLGLAVPGELFFGEGSRLTVL.

This clone was found many times. Just one base apart from a much larger clone, this may be a read error. The rearrangement joins TRBV29-1 to TRBJ1-2; TRBD1 is a possible D gene (6 bases). V lost 7 bases and J 8 bases, leaving 17 bases between the germline ends. CDR3 length equals 12 residues. In germline, CDR1 is SQVTM, CDR2 ANQGSEA. CDR3 protein: CSGGQGIEGYTF. CDR3 in DNA: TGCAGCGGGGGCCAGGGGATAGAAGGCTACACCTTC.

This clone was seen at least ten times. V is TRBV19 and J is TRBJ2-1, with 8 bases matching TRBD2. Germline CDR1 LNHDA, CDR2 SQIVND (reference sequence). V was pared by 7 bases and J by 9 bases, with 11 bases of the junction left unmatched. The CDR3 consists of 14 residues. The CDR3 DNA reads as TGTGCCAGTAATTACCAGCGGGAGTCTGGTGAGCAGTTCTTC. Translation gives CASNYQRESGEQFF.

This clone was counted at least ten times. The genes are TRBV19 and TRBJ1-2; D is unresolved. This CDR3 is 14 amino acids long. Germline V lookup: CDR1 LNHDA, CDR2 SQIVND (reference sequence). V lost 6 bases and J lost 4, with 15 bases in between. In DNA form, the CDR3 reads TGTGCCAGTAGGGGTTCAGGAAAGGGCTATGGCTACACCTTC. The encoded protein is CASRGSGKGYGYTF. The full variable domain, in which reference TRBV19 and TRBJ1-2 provide the parts outside the CDR3, is DGGITQSPKYLFRKEGQNVTLSCEQNLNHDAMYWYRQDPGQGLRLIYYSQIVNDFQKGDIAEGYSVSREKKESFPLTVTSAQKNPTAFYLCASRGSGKGYGYTFGSGTRLTVV.